The 3 T cell receptor beta chains below all came from one sample that was sequenced in a study of T cell responses to AZD1222 COVID-19 vaccine. Some clones are missing from TCRdb's copy, which holds only in-frame ones; the method was immunoSEQ multiplex PCR. The profile shows hundreds of thousands of clones, 85% to 95% of them singletons. The sample here was peripheral blood, taken on day 0 of MenACWY control vaccination. All receptors come from an adult in good health.

This chain uses TRBV7-3 with TRBJ1-1; possibly TRBD1 for D (6 bases). The CDR3 runs 20 residues. The V gene lost 5 bases and the J gene lost 2 bases, with 30 bases spanning the gap. The germline gives CDR1 SGHTA, CDR2 FQGTGA. CDR3 sequence (DNA): TGTGCCAGCAGCGTTGCTCCTACGGGACGCCACGGAGGGGGAAACACTGAAGCTTTCTTT. Residues: CASSVAPTGRHGGGNTEAFF.

The chain has TRBV19 and TRBJ2-5; D assignment may be TRBD1 or TRBD2 (6 bases each). Trimming removed 6 bases from V and 4 bases from J, with 18 bases in between. Germline assignment: CDR1 LNHDA and CDR2 SQIVND (reference sequence). The CDR3 is made up of 15 amino acids. CDR3 residues: CASSHRVGGGETQYF. DNA for the CDR3: TGTGCCAGTAGCCACAGGGTAGGGGGAGGAGAGACCCAGTACTTC.

The chain links TRBV5-4 to TRBJ1-5; TRBD1 is a possible D gene (5 bases). Trimming shortened V by 0 bases and J by 4 bases, and 11 bases separated the two germline ends. The CDR3 runs 15 residues. The germline CDR1 and CDR2 sequences are SGHNT and YYREEE (reference sequence). The CDR3 bases are TGTGCCAGCAGCTTGGCCGAGACAGCGAATCAGCCCCAGCATTTT. Translated: CASSLAETANQPQHF.